One and the same sample provided the 23 T cell receptor beta chains below, sequenced in a study of T cells in Graves' hyperthyroidism and ophthalmopathy. Amplification of TCR beta CDR3 regions was performed using RNA transcripts as template. HTBI primers were used for first-round RT-PCR of the TCR CDR3. Via MiXCR, TCRdb re-called the multiplex PCR reads, giving one row per CDR3 protein. The sample holds 200,000 to 250,000 distinct CDR3 sequences, about a sixth seen once. Material for sequencing was blood. The receptors derive from a woman in her late teens or twenties with Graves' ophthalmopathy.

At least ten counts were recorded for this clonotype. The rearrangement links TRBV30 to TRBJ2-2; D is possibly TRBD1 (6 bases). The V end was cut by 1 base, the J end by 3 bases, with 6 bases between. Germline-derived CDR1 and CDR2 are GTSNPN and SVGIG (reference sequence). This CDR3 comprises 13 residues. CDR3 amino acids: CAWSDRDTGELFF. The CDR3 bases are TGTGCCTGGAGTGACAGGGACACCGGGGAGCTGTTTTTT.

This clonotype occurred many times. V and J are TRBV28 and TRBJ2-5; D possibly corresponds to TRBD2 (6 bases). Germline V lookup: CDR1 MDHEN, CDR2 SYDVKM. The CDR3 extends over 16 amino acids. Trimming pared 4 bases from V and 2 bases from J, leaving 17 bases between. This CDR3 is CASSSSQAGTQETQYF. The CDR3 DNA reads TGTGCCAGCAGTTCATCCCAAGCCGGGACTCAAGAGACCCAGTACTTC.

This clonotype was seen ten or more times. V is TRBV15 and J is TRBJ2-5; D ambiguous. There are 12 residues in the CDR3. Germline V CDR1 and CDR2: LNHNV, YYDKDF (reference sequence). With 0 bases removed from V and 4 bases from J, the gap between germline ends came to 3 bases. CDR3 residues: CATSRDIETQYF. In DNA form, the CDR3 reads TGTGCCACCAGCAGAGATATAGAGACCCAGTACTTC.

Ten or more counts support this clonotype. The CDR3 coding sequence is TGTGCCAGCAGCCAAGTGGCGGGAGAAGCTTTCTTT. This encodes CASSQVAGEAFF. The chain joins TRBV14 to TRBJ1-1; D is ambiguous. The CDR3 has 12 residues. The germline V and J ends were trimmed by 1 base and 8 bases, with 8 bases remaining between them. Looked up from germline, CDR1 is SGHDN and CDR2 is FVKESK.

This clonotype was observed many times. The junction differs from germline at one of its ends, possibly a read error. This sequence joins TRBV6-5 and TRBJ1-1; D call uncertain. Germline CDR1 reads MNHEY; CDR2 reads SVGAGI. The CDR3 contains 14 residues. The CDR3 here is CTSSYSEGFTEAFF. CDR3 nucleotides: TGTACCAGCAGTTACTCTGAAGGGTTTACTGAAGCTTTCTTT.

This clonotype was seen repeatedly, ten times or more. The chain uses TRBV5-1 and TRBJ2-5; TRBD2 might be the D (6 bases). The germline CDR1 and CDR2 sequences are SGHRS and YFSETQ. CDR3 length: 15 amino acids. Trimming cost V 3 bases and J 1 base, with 13 bases left between them. In DNA form, the CDR3 reads TGCGCCAGCAGCTCGGACACGGGGGTCCAAGAGACCCAGTACTTC. This sequence encodes CASSSDTGVQETQYF.

The chain has TRBV13 and TRBJ2-1, with 7 bases identical to TRBD2. There are 13 residues in the CDR3. Trimming cost V 4 bases and J 8 bases; bases outside gene matches: 5. CDR1 and CDR2 from the germline V gene are PRHDT and FYEKMQ (reference sequence). CDR3 sequence: CASSSRLAYEQFF. The CDR3, as DNA: TGTGCCAGCAGCTCCCGACTAGCCTATGAGCAGTTCTTC.

This clonotype was seen ten or more times. The chain is built from TRBV20-1 and TRBJ2-3, with D hard to call. This CDR3 has 12 amino acids. Germline CDR1 reads DFQATT; CDR2 reads SNEGSKA (reference sequence). V lost 1 base, J lost 3 bases, and 5 bases lay in between. The CDR3 DNA is TGCAGTGCTAGAGGACGGACAGATACGCAGTATTTT. As protein: CSARGRTDTQYF.

In the case of this clonotype: A much larger clone sits a single nucleotide away, making a read error possible. The conserved closing phenylalanine or tryptophan is absent in this CDR3, likely reflecting a read error. The genes are TRBV10-2 and TRBJ1-1; D unresolved. Between the trimmed V and J ends, which lost 4 bases and 0 bases, there was a span of 12 bases. CDR3 length: 15 residues. Germline-derived CDR1 and CDR2 are WSHSY and SAAADI. The CDR3 is CASSVFQTLNTEAFL. As DNA, the CDR3 is TGCGCCAGCAGTGTCTTTCAGACCTTGAACACTGAAGCTTTCCTT.

At least ten counts were recorded for this clonotype. The chain recombines TRBV28 with TRBJ1-1; D is unresolved. Trimming left V 5 bases short and J 10 bases short, with 11 bases between. Germline V gene data show CDR1 as MDHEN and CDR2 as SYDVKM. The CDR3 is made up of 11 amino acids. The CDR3 is CASSPRRGAFF. The CDR3 nucleotides read TGTGCCAGCAGTCCACGTAGAGGAGCTTTCTTT.

The chain couples TRBV12-3 or TRBV12-4 to TRBJ2-7, with a possible D match to TRBD1 (5 bases). The CDR3 length is 12 residues. V was clipped by 5 bases and J by 6 bases, with 11 bases between them. CDR3 amino acids: CASSTDSAEQYF. CDR3 DNA: TGTGCCAGCAGTACCGACAGTGCCGAGCAGTACTTC.

The rearrangement links TRBV20-1 to TRBJ2-5, with a weak D call TRBD1 (7 bases). Germline loops: CDR1 DFQATT, CDR2 SNEGSKA (reference sequence). The length of the CDR3 is 17 residues. Trimming shortened V by 1 base and J by 10 bases, and 28 bases separated the two germline ends. The CDR3 DNA reads TGCAGTGCTAGAGTCTCAAGTGGGGGGACAGCCTGGGTTAGCCAGTACTTC. Translated, it gives CSARVSSGGTAWVSQYF.

Many counts were recorded for this clonotype. The rearrangement joins TRBV12-3 or TRBV12-4 to TRBJ1-2; D uncertain. The CDR3 contains 12 residues. V gave up 2 bases and J gave up 4 bases, with 5 bases separating them. CDR3 loop: CASSLIPYGYTF. The CDR3 DNA sequence: TGTGCCAGCAGTTTAATCCCCTATGGCTACACCTTC.

The chain recombines TRBV2 with TRBJ2-1; 8 nucleotides agree with TRBD2. The CDR3 runs to 15 residues. Germline lookup yields CDR1 SNHLY and CDR2 FYNNEI. V lost 6 bases to trimming and J lost 6 bases; unmatched junction nucleotides: 10. The CDR3 region has the DNA TGTGCCAGCAGGCGTAGTATAGCGGGGATCAATGAGCAGTTCTTC. Its translation is CASRRSIAGINEQFF.

The chain recombines TRBV20-1 with TRBJ2-7; 8 bases align to TRBD1. This CDR3 comprises 13 residues. Per the germline V gene, CDR1 is DFQATT and CDR2 is SNEGSKA (reference sequence). The J segment lost 5 bases and the V segment lost 6 bases, leaving 9 bases of the junction unmatched. The CDR3 loop is CSAGRTGSDEQYF. CDR3 sequence (DNA): TGCAGTGCGGGAAGGACAGGGAGCGACGAGCAGTACTTC.

This clonotype came up many times. The rearrangement joins TRBV10-3 to TRBJ2-1; D possibly corresponds to TRBD2 (6 bases). Between the trimmed V and J ends, which lost 11 bases and 9 bases, there was a span of 20 bases. CDR3 length: 13 residues. Germline assignment: CDR1 ENHRY and CDR2 SYGVKD. The CDR3 nucleotides read TGTGCCTCTTACGGGGGATTGGAGGGTGAGCAGTTCTTC. Amino acids: CASYGGLEGEQFF.

This clonotype has a count of ten or more. The chain combines TRBV28 with TRBJ1-4, with 12 positions matching TRBD1. V was pared by 6 bases and J by 7 bases, with 12 bases of the junction left unmatched. This CDR3 is built from 17 residues. Germline CDR1 is MDHEN and CDR2 is SYDVKM. CDR3 protein: CASSLPGQGAIGEKLFF. The CDR3 nucleotides are TGTGCCAGCAGCCTTCCGGGACAGGGGGCGATAGGTGAAAAACTGTTTTTT.

There are many counts of this clonotype. V gene TRBV9 combines with J gene TRBJ1-1; the match to TRBD1 covers 9 bases. The germline V gene encodes CDR1 SGDLS and CDR2 YYNGEE. Trimming at V came to 4 bases and at J to 4 bases, leaving 8 bases not matched to a gene. This CDR3 comprises 15 residues. In nucleotides, the CDR3 is TGTGCCAGCAGCTCTGGGACAGGGTCGGTCACTGAAGCTTTCTTT. Encoded protein: CASSSGTGSVTEAFF.

This clonotype came up many times. The rearrangement uses TRBV18 and TRBJ2-7; D is unclear. Germline V lookup: CDR1 KGHSH, CDR2 LQKENI. The V and J ends lost 2 bases and 5 bases respectively, with 10 bases between them. The CDR3 is made up of 13 amino acids. The CDR3 sequence: CASSPGSLDEQYF. CDR3 nucleotides: TGTGCCAGCTCACCAGGTAGTCTGGACGAGCAGTACTTC.

There are many counts of this clonotype. The CDR3 loop reads CASSFGTSGSGPQYF. The CDR3 nucleotides are TGTGCCAGCAGTTTCGGGACTAGCGGGAGCGGACCGCAGTATTTT. This chain links TRBV28 with TRBJ2-3; 14 positions match TRBD2. The CDR3 runs to 15 residues. Losses at the gene ends were 3 bases for V and 10 bases for J; bases not matched to a gene: 6. In germline, CDR1 is MDHEN, CDR2 SYDVKM.

This clonotype was seen ten or more times. The chain has TRBV25-1 and TRBJ1-4; D unclear. This CDR3 comprises 16 residues. V lost 4 bases and J lost 0, with 12 bases in between. Germline-derived CDR1 and CDR2 are MGHDK and SYGVNS. CDR3 nucleotide sequence: TGTGCCAGCAGTGGGCATAAAGAGGCAACTAATGAAAAACTGTTTTTT. Its translation: CASSGHKEATNEKLFF.

This clonotype was detected ten times or more. V gene TRBV3-1 combines with J gene TRBJ2-3, with D perhaps being TRBD1 or TRBD2 (5 bases each). With 1 base removed from V and 2 bases from J, the gap between germline ends came to 7 bases. The germline V gene encodes CDR1 LGHDT and CDR2 YNNKEL (reference sequence). The length of the CDR3 is 14 residues. This CDR3 reads CASSQAGLTDTQYF. In DNA form, the CDR3 reads TGTGCCAGCAGCCAAGCGGGGCTCACAGATACGCAGTATTTT.

This clonotype occurred many times. The gene calls are TRBV19 and TRBJ1-1; the D is unclear. The V and J ends lost 3 bases and 7 bases respectively, with 6 bases between them. The CDR3 has 11 residues. Germline V lookup: CDR1 LNHDA, CDR2 SQIVND (reference sequence). In nucleotides, the CDR3 is TGTGCCAGTAGTATTTGGGATGAAGCTTTCTTT. Encoded protein: CASSIWDEAFF.